One T cell receptor (beta chain) is described in this entry. The antigen is unknown. At baseline, cycle 4 day 1, and cycle 7 day 1, blood was sampled. TCRdb's table, derived via immunoSEQ multiplex PCR, lists solely in-frame clones and lacks some. The table shows more than 65,000 clones, with approximately 78% occurring only once. This entry comes from a study of OX40 agonist ivuxolimab in advanced cancers. Study conclusions and caveats: Normalized T-cell clonal expansion was also low in a subset of nonresponders.

Germline-derived CDR1 and CDR2 are SGDLS and YYNGEE. CDR3 size: 15 residues. V was pared by 5 bases and J by 2 bases, with 6 bases of the junction left unmatched. The rearrangement joins TRBV9 to TRBJ2-7; 11 bases align to TRBD2. This sample comprised CD4+ or CD8+ T cells sorted from blood, obtained in a trial of the OX40 agonist ivuxolimab. This sequence was found in an adult with an advanced solid tumor such as melanoma, head and neck, liver or kidney cancer. As DNA, the CDR3 is TGTGCCAGCAGTCCTACTAGCGGGAGCCCCTACGAGCAGTACTTC. Residues: CASSPTSGSPYEQYF.